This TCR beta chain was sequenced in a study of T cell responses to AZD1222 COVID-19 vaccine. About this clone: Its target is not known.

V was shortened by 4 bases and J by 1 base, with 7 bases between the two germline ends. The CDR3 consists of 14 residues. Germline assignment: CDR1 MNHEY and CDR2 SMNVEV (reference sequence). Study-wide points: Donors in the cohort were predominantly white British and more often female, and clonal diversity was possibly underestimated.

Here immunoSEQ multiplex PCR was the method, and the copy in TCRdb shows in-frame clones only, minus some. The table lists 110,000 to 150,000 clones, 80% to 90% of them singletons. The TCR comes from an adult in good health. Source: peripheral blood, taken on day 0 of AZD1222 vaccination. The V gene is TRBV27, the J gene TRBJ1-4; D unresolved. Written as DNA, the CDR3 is TGTGCCAGCAGTTCCCGTGGAACTAATGAAAAACTGTTTTTT. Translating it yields CASSSRGTNEKLFF.